This is a list of T cell receptor beta chains from one sample in a study of blood T cell repertoires in COVID-19. Method: immunoSEQ multiplex PCR; TCRdb's copy keeps in-frame clones and lacks some. The sample shows some 250,000 clones, around 90% of them seen only once. Source material: peripheral blood. These receptors were taken from a human donor in a cohort sampled during active COVID-19. CDR3s leave out the opening cysteine and the closing phenylalanine or tryptophan.

cdr3_length v_call cdr3_aa
10 TRBV28 ASSLAGDGQF
13 TRBV5-1 ASSFEGLGQEGYT
14 TRBV6-1 ASSAGGEYSNQPQH
14 TRBV5-1 ASSLRGRLEVTEAF
10 TRBV30 AWGQNNQPQH
13 TRBV7-2 ASSFLDRGSDEQF
13 TRBV9 ASSVGPPSSYEQY
15 TRBV12-5 ASGLANLVQGGYGYT
13 TRBV18 ASSLPTGRNSPLH
12 TRBV5-1 ASSLAPGGTEAF
11 TRBV11-2 ASSLSGDQPQH
10 TRBV19 ASIGGRTEAF
10 TRBV6-5 ASSRTGTEAF
15 TRBV28 ASSSTSFFTVAYEQY
11 TRBV19 ASHRGTYQPQH